This is a list of T cell receptor beta chains from one sample in a study of early T cells in non-severe SARS-CoV-2 infection. TCRdb reprocessed the 5' RACE reads via MiXCR and lists one record per CDR3 protein. The sample has tens of thousands of distinct CDR3 sequences, approximately 12% seen once. Sequencing was performed on whole blood. Receptors were obtained from an adult who was a healthcare worker with PCR-confirmed SARS-CoV-2 infection or an uninfected control (not recorded which). Both conserved end residues are part of each CDR3. Fields, in order: D gene, clone size, V gene, J gene, CDR3 protein, CDR3 DNA. D genes are given only for firm matches. Only some rows state a clone size, as once, few, many or a class for expanded clones.

NA,many,TRBV12-3/TRBV12-4,TRBJ2-3,CASSTGGSADTQYF,TGTGCCAGCAGCACCGGAGGGTCCGCAGATACGCAGTATTTT
NA,NA,TRBV5-1,TRBJ2-1,CASSLRSGYNEQFF,TGCGCCAGCAGCTTGCGGTCGGGATACAATGAGCAGTTCTTC
TRBD1,NA,TRBV25-1,TRBJ1-1,CASSTQQGAGEAFF,TGTGCCAGCAGTACACAACAGGGGGCTGGTGAAGCTTTCTTT
NA,NA,TRBV29-1,TRBJ1-4,CSVQGYEKLFF,TGCAGCGTTCAAGGGTATGAAAAACTGTTTTTT
NA,few,TRBV3-1,TRBJ2-7,CASSPGRVSHGLEQYF,TGTGCCAGCAGCCCGGGCAGGGTCTCCCATGGGCTAGAGCAGTACTTC
NA,many,TRBV6-4,TRBJ2-1,CASRPGTEGNEQFF,TGTGCCAGCAGACCCGGGACTGAGGGGAATGAGCAGTTCTTC
NA,NA,TRBV5-1,TRBJ2-6,CASSAVTSGANVLTF,TGCGCCAGCAGCGCCGTCACCTCTGGGGCCAACGTCCTGACTTTC
NA,many,TRBV27,TRBJ1-1,CAIKPQGWGTEAFF,TGTGCCATCAAACCACAGGGATGGGGTACTGAAGCTTTCTTT
TRBD2,few,TRBV19,TRBJ2-1,CASSIGTSGDEQFF,TGTGCCAGTAGTATCGGGACTAGCGGCGATGAGCAGTTCTTC
TRBD1,NA,TRBV6-6,TRBJ2-7,CASSKTGAIPTNYGEQYF,TGTGCCAGCAGTAAGACAGGGGCCATTCCTACGAACTACGGTGAGCAGTACTTC
NA,few,TRBV6-1,TRBJ1-6,CASGQAGVYNSPLHF,TGTGCCAGCGGACAAGCAGGAGTTTATAATTCACCCCTCCACTTT
TRBD1,many,TRBV7-9,TRBJ2-1,CASSLAQGWNEQFF,TGTGCCAGCAGCTTAGCACAGGGGTGGAATGAGCAGTTCTTC
TRBD1,few,TRBV20-1,TRBJ1-2,CSASYQGVRGYTF,TGCAGTGCTAGTTACCAGGGGGTGCGCGGCTACACCTTC
NA,many,TRBV5-4,TRBJ2-7,CASSSSTGSYEQYF,TGTGCCAGCAGCTCCTCGACAGGTTCCTACGAGCAGTACTTC
TRBD1,NA,TRBV18,TRBJ2-3,CASSPPGGQGSGDTQYF,TGTGCCAGCTCACCACCGGGGGGACAGGGTTCCGGAGATACGCAGTATTTT
TRBD1,NA,TRBV6-5,TRBJ1-5,CASSPDRVKQPQHF,TGTGCCAGCAGTCCCGACAGGGTGAAGCAGCCCCAGCATTTT
TRBD1,NA,TRBV7-3,TRBJ1-2,CASSPDRDGDGYTF,TGTGCCAGCAGCCCAGACAGGGATGGTGATGGCTACACCTTC
TRBD2,few,TRBV4-1,TRBJ2-7,CASSQGSGPTYEQYF,TGCGCCAGCAGCCAAGGTAGCGGGCCTACCTACGAGCAGTACTTC
TRBD2,few,TRBV11-2,TRBJ2-1,CASSPSAGGSNEQFF,TGTGCCAGCAGCCCGTCAGCGGGAGGTTCCAATGAGCAGTTCTTC
TRBD2,many,TRBV4-1,TRBJ2-3,CASSQPGLAGGRASTDTQYF,TGCGCCAGCAGCCAACCCGGACTAGCGGGGGGCAGAGCTAGCACAGATACGCAGTATTTT
TRBD1,many,TRBV24-1,TRBJ2-2,CATSLTGGKVGELFF,TGTGCCACCAGTCTGACAGGGGGCAAGGTCGGGGAGCTGTTTTTT
NA,once,TRBV6-5,TRBJ1-2,CASSYSYREGYTF,TGTGCCAGCAGTTACTCTTACCGAGAGGGCTACACCTTC
NA,NA,TRBV3-1,TRBJ1-6,CASSQSSDSPLHF,TGTGCCAGCAGCCAATCATCTGATTCACCCCTCCACTTT
TRBD2,many,TRBV6-5,TRBJ2-1,CASSSGRARFF,TGTGCCAGCAGTAGCGGGAGGGCTCGGTTCTTC
NA,NA,TRBV2,TRBJ2-2,CASMATNTGELFF,TGTGCCAGCATGGCTACGAACACCGGGGAGCTGTTTTTT
NA,few,TRBV4-1,TRBJ2-7,CASSQAPRDSEQYF,TGCGCCAGCAGCCAAGCCCCGAGGGATAGCGAGCAGTACTTC
TRBD1,few,TRBV3-1,TRBJ2-7,CASSQGTAPYEQYF,TGTGCCAGCAGCCAGGGGACAGCCCCCTACGAGCAGTACTTC
NA,few,TRBV29-1,TRBJ2-1,CSVAGGNEQFF,TGCAGCGTTGCAGGGGGGAATGAGCAGTTCTTC
NA,NA,TRBV6-6,TRBJ2-1,CASTWEGTSSYNEQFF,TGTGCCAGCACATGGGAGGGGACAAGCTCCTACAATGAGCAGTTCTTC